The sequence of this T cell receptor (beta chain) was determined in a study of shared clonotypes between healthy human individuals. Assay used: immunoSEQ multiplex PCR; TCRdb lists only in-frame clones, some missing. The table records roughly 1,500,000 clones, nearly 99% of them present only once. The source material was naive CD4+ T cells sorted from blood. Sample subset: CD45RA+ positively selected. The sequence derives from a man aged 30 to 45 in good health.

As DNA, the CDR3 is TGTGCCAGCAGCGTCACCCAAGGGGAGGGAGTCAGGAATGAGCAGTTCTTC. This codes for CASSVTQGEGVRNEQFF. This rearrangement joins TRBV9 to TRBJ2-1; the match to TRBD2 covers 7 bases. After removal of 2 bases from V and 7 bases from J, the junction contained 15 bases not matched to a gene. The CDR3 spans 17 residues. CDR1 is SGDLS and CDR2 is YYNGEE in the germline V gene. The full variable domain, in which reference TRBV9 and TRBJ2-1 provide the parts outside the CDR3, is DSGVTQTPKHLITATGQRVTLRCSPRSGDLSVYWYQQSLDQGLQFLIQYYNGEERAKGNILERFSAQQFPDLHSELNLSSLELGDSALYFCASSVTQGEGVRNEQFFGPGTRLTVL.